This T cell receptor (beta chain) was observed in a study of shared clonotypes between healthy human individuals. CDR1 is MNHEY and CDR2 is SMNVEV in the germline V gene (reference sequence). Germline trimming cut 7 bases from V and 5 bases from J; bases unmatched to any gene: 8. The CDR3 is 14 residues long. The assay was immunoSEQ multiplex PCR, and TCRdb's table has in-frame clones only and misses some. The table lists hundreds of thousands of clones, 90% to 96% of them singletons. The rearrangement links TRBV27 to TRBJ1-5, with 7 bases that match TRBD1. Sequencing was performed on naive CD4+ T cells sorted from blood. Specified subset: CD45RA+ positively selected. The TCR was taken from a woman between 25 and 40 years old in good health. CDR3 amino acids: CASKKTGTYQPQHF. The DNA of the CDR3 is TGTGCCAGCAAGAAGACAGGGACCTATCAGCCCCAGCATTTT.